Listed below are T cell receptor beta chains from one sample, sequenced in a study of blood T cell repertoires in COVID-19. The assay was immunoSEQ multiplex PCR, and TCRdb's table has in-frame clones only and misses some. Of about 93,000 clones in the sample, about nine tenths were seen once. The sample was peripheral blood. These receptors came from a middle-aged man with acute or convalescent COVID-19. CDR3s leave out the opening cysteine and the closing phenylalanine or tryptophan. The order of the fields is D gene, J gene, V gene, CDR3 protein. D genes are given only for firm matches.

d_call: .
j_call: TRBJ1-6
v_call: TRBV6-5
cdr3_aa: ASSPQTKPSALH

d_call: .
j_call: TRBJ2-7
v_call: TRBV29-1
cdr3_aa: SVEVSGAYEQY

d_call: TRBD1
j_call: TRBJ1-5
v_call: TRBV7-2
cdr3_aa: ASSLEGTGVTPQH

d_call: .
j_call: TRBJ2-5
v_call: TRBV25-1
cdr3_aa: ASSEWTMDWRRQETQY

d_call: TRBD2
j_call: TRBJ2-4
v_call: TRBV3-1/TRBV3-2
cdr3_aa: ASSQDGLAGAGD

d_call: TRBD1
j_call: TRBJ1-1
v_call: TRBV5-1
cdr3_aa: ASSLGRGRMNTEAF

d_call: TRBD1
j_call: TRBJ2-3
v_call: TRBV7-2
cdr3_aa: ASSFLRGQGTDTQY

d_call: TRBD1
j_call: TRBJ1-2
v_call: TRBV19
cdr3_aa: ASSVSPDRAGGYT

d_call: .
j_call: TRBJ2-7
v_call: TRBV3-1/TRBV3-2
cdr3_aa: ASSHPTGSSYEQY

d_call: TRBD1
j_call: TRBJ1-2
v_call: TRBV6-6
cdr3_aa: ASSPTGGPANYGYT

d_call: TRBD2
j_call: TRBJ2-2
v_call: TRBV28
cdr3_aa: ASRLAGGIGELF

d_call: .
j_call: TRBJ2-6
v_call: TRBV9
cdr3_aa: ASSALSGANVLT

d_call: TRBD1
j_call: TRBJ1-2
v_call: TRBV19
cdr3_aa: ASSMGAPGQGLYGYT

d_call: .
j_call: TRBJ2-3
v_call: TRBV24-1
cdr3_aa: ATSDPGTTTDTQY

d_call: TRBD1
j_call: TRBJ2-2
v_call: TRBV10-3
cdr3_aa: AIRPGQGATGELF

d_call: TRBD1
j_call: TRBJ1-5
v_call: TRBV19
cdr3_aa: ASVEGQGINQPQH

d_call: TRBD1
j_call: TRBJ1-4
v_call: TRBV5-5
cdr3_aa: ASSLGTVVYEKLF

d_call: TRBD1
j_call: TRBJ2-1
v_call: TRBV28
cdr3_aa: ASSRTGTAEQF

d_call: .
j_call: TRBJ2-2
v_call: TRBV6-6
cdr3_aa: AAGGYTGELF

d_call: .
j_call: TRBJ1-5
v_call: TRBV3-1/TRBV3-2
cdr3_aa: ASSPGQGNQPQH

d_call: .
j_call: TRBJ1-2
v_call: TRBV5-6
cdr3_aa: ASSQLRQLPYGYT

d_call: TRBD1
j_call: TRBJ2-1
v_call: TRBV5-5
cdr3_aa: ASTFGTVRDEQF

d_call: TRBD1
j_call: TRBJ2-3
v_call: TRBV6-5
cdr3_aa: ASSDRVFSTDTQY

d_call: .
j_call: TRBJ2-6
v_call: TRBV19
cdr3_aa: ASNPTSTGANVLT

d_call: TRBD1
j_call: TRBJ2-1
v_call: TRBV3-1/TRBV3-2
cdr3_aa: ASSLYRGSYNEQF

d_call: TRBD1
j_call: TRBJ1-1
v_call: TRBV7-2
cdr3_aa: ASSFSGQTNTEAF

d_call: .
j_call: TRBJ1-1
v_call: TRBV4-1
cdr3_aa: ASARGATEAF

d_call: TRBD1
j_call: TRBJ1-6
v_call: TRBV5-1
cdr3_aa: ASSLGQGNSPLH

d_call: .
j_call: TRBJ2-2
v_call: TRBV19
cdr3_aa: ASSWSVRTGELF

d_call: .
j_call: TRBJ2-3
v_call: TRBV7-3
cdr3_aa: ASRGTEDYTQY

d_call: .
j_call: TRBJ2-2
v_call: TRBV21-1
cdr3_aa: ASSKPLAGSTGELF

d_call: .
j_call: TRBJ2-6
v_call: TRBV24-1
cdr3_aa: ATGGTGANVLT

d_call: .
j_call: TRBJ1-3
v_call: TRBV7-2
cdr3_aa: ASSSDSSGNTIY

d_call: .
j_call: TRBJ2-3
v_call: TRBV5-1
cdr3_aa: ASSLGGRGDTQY

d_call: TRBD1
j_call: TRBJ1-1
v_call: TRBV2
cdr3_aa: ASRDRGNTEAF

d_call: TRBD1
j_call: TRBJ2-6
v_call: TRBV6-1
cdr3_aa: ASSAGQGSFSGANVLT

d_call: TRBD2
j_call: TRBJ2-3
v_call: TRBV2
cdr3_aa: ASSRWTSGGSTDTQY

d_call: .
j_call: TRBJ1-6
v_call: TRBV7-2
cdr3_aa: ASSRLSYNSPLH

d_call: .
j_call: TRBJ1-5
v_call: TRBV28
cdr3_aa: ASSLSQGPNQPQH

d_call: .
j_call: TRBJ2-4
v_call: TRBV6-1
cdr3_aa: ASSELGLAKNIQY

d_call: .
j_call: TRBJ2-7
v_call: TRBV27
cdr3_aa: ASSSSPRDYEQY

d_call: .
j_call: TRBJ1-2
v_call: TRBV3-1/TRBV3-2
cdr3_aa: ASSQEGDNYGYT

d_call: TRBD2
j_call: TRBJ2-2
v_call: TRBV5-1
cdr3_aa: ASGLASTGELF

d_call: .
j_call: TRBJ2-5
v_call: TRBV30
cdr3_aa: AWNRLGRQETQY

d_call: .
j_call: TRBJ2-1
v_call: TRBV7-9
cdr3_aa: ASSEPRQIYNEQF

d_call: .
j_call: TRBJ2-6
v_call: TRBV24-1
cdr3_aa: ATSDPSGANVLT

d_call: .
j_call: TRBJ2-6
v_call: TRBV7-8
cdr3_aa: ASSSSGMANVLT

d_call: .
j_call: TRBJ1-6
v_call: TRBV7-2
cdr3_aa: ASSPLQGPYNSPLH

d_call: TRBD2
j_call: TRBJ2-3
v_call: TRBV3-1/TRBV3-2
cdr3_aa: ASSHPSSGSTDTQY

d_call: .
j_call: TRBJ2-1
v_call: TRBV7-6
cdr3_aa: ASSVDSDEQF

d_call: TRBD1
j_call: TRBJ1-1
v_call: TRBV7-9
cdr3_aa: ASSSPTGENTEAF

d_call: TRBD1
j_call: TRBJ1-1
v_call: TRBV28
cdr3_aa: ASSLGQGNTEAF

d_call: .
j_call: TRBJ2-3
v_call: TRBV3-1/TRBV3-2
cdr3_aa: ASSQGTADTQY

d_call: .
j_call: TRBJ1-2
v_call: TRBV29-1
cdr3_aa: SVELAGFYGYT

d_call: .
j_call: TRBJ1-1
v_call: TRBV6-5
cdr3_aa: ASRPGSSREAF

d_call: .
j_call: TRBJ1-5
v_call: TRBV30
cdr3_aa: ASAASYNQPQH

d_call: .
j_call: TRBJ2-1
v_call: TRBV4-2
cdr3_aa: ASSQVADEQF

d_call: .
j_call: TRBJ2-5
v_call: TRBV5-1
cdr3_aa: ASSVDTYQETQY